Shown below are 28 T cell receptor beta chains from a single sample sequenced in a study of T-cell reconstitution after alpha-beta-depleted transplantation in children. For TCRbeta, the library was prepared with unique molecular identifiers. TCRdb analysed the PCR reads with MiXCR anew, one entry per CDR3 protein. The sample has some 240,000 distinct CDR3 sequences; around 13% are singletons. The source material was PBMCs from the stem cell graft donor, sampled from the stem cell graft. The receptors were gathered from a human donor who donated a stem cell graft to a child with acute lymphoblastic leukemia.

This clonotype was seen only a few times. The chain has TRBV10-2 and TRBJ2-7; 9 positions agree with TRBD1. This CDR3 is 14 amino acids long. Germline V CDR1 and CDR2: WSHSY, SAAADI. The V and J ends lost 6 bases and 7 bases, in that order; junction bases with no gene match: 10. The CDR3 protein is CASRPGQGINEQYF. CDR3 in DNA: TGCGCCAGCAGACCGGGACAGGGAATCAATGAGCAGTACTTC.

Comments on this clonotype: This may arise from a read error, as a much more abundant clone is one base away. The rearrangement uses TRBV7-2 and TRBJ2-7, with 7 bases identical to TRBD1. The CDR3 length is 14 residues. The V gene's germline CDR1 is SGHTA and CDR2 FQGNSA. The CDR3 region has the DNA TGTGCCAGCAGCTACGGGACAGCCCTTGACGAGCAGTGCTTC. Protein: CASSYGTALDEQCF.

This clonotype was detected ten times or more. V gene TRBV12-3 or TRBV12-4 combines with J gene TRBJ1-1; no definite D call. V was pared by 7 bases and J by 11 bases, with 11 bases between. The CDR3 is 10 residues long. The CDR3 is CASTPWEAFF. As DNA, the CDR3 is TGTGCCAGCACCCCCTGGGAGGCTTTCTTT.

This clonotype was observed at least ten times. The chain employs TRBV10-3 and TRBJ1-2, with a tentative D call TRBD1 (5 bases). This CDR3 has 14 amino acids. Trimming shortened V by 0 bases and J by 3 bases, and 8 bases separated the two germline ends. The V gene's germline CDR1 is ENHRY and CDR2 SYGVKD. CDR3: CAISESVTDYGYTF. The DNA of the CDR3 is TGTGCCATCAGTGAGTCGGTGACAGACTATGGCTACACCTTC.

The table lists this clonotype with many counts. The chain employs TRBV13 and TRBJ2-5; no reliable D call. V was pared by 3 bases and J by 5 bases, with 10 bases between. Germline V gives CDR1 PRHDT, CDR2 FYEKMQ (reference sequence). CDR3 size: 13 residues. The CDR3 bases are TGTGCCAGCAGCTTTCTGGGAAGTGAGACCCAGTACTTC. It yields the protein CASSFLGSETQYF. The whole variable domain, filled in from reference TRBV13 and TRBJ2-5, reads AAGVIQSPRHLIKEKRETATLKCYPIPRHDTVYWYQQGPGQDPQFLISFYEKMQSDKGSIPDRFSAQQFSDYHSELNMSSLELGDSALYFCASSFLGSETQYFGPGTRLLVL.

The genes are TRBV29-1 and TRBJ2-1, with 9 bases fitting TRBD1. The CDR3 sequence is 15 residues long. Unmatched junction bases numbered 10, after V lost 4 bases and J lost 6 bases. Germline V gene sequence: CDR1 SQVTM, CDR2 ANQGSEA. CDR3 in amino acids: CSVAPGDRVGNEQFF. The DNA for the CDR3 is TGCAGCGTTGCACCCGGGGACAGGGTAGGCAATGAGCAGTTCTTC.

This clonotype was picked up many times. The chain is built from TRBV6-2 or TRBV6-3 and TRBJ2-1; D tentatively reads TRBD1 or TRBD2 (5 bases each). Trimming shortened V by 4 bases and J by 6 bases, and 25 bases separated the two germline ends. The CDR3 is 18 amino acids. The germline CDR1 and CDR2 sequences are MNHEY and SVGEGT. CDR3 amino acids: CASSSGFSTVGVGNEQFF. The CDR3 DNA follows: TGTGCCAGCAGTTCTGGGTTTTCGACAGTGGGAGTGGGCAATGAGCAGTTCTTC.

About this clonotype: This could be a read error, since a much larger clone is one nucleotide away. This rearrangement joins TRBV27 to TRBJ1-1, with 7 bases matching TRBD1. The V segment lost 4 bases and the J segment 1 base; nucleotides outside the gene matches: 3. Germline CDR1 is MNHEY and CDR2 is SMNVEV (reference sequence). The CDR3 totals 14 residues. CDR3 DNA sequence: TGTGCCAGCAGTTGGAACAGGGGGAACACTGAAGCTTTCTTT. This codes for CASSWNRGNTEAFF.

This clonotype occurred a few times. The DNA of the CDR3 is TGCGCCAGCAGCCAAGATGGAGGGACTAGCGGGGGAGTCCAAGAGACCCAGTACTTC. Its translation is CASSQDGGTSGGVQETQYF. This chain joins TRBV4-3 and TRBJ2-5; 14 bases map to TRBD2. J gave up 1 base and V 0 bases, and 7 bases lay outside the gene matches. Looked up from germline, CDR1 is LGHNA and CDR2 is YSLEER. The length of the CDR3 is 19 residues.

This clonotype showed up many times. The genes are TRBV5-1 and TRBJ2-3, with TRBD2 matching over 7 bases. The ends lost 5 bases at V and 1 base at J; junction bases unmatched: 7. The CDR3 contains 15 residues. CDR1 SGHRS and CDR2 YFSETQ come from the germline V gene. CDR3 region: CASSNRDYRTDTQYF. CDR3 DNA sequence: TGCGCCAGCAGTAACCGGGACTACCGCACAGATACGCAGTATTTT.

This clonotype appeared many times. The gene calls are TRBV29-1 and TRBJ2-3, with TRBD1 identical over 12 bases. CDR1 SQVTM and CDR2 ANQGSEA come from the germline V gene. The V and J ends lost 4 bases and 0 bases, in that order; junction bases with no gene match: 11. This CDR3 is built from 18 residues. CDR3 DNA: TGCAGCGTTGTAACGGGACAGGGGGCCCGGGTGAGCACAGATACGCAGTATTTT. It yields the protein CSVVTGQGARVSTDTQYF.

There are many counts of this clonotype. The rearrangement uses TRBV6-6 and TRBJ1-6, with D unclear. The germline V gene encodes CDR1 MNHNY and CDR2 SVGAGI (reference sequence). V was pared by 10 bases and J by 8 bases, with 12 bases between. This CDR3 contains 12 residues. This CDR3 is CATRNEDSPLHF. As DNA, the CDR3 is TGTGCCACCCGAAACGAGGATTCACCCCTCCACTTT.

In the case of this clonotype: Sequence at one end of the junction differs from germline and may be a read error. V is TRBV20-1 and J is TRBJ2-6, with 7 bases lining up with TRBD2. The germline V gene encodes CDR1 DFQATT and CDR2 SNEGSKA (reference sequence). The CDR3 has 17 residues. The CDR3 loop is CCARLAGPRSGANVLTF. In nucleotides, the CDR3 is TGCTGTGCGAGACTAGCAGGGCCTCGCTCTGGGGCCAACGTCCTGACTTTC.

This clonotype has a count of ten or more. The rearrangement joins TRBV20-1 to TRBJ2-3; TRBD1 is a possible D gene (6 bases). V lost 5 bases to trimming and J lost 2 bases, with 17 bases between them. Germline V gene sequence: CDR1 DFQATT, CDR2 SNEGSKA (reference sequence). This CDR3 is 15 amino acids long. CDR3 protein: CSALYRETATDTQYF. In nucleotides, the CDR3 is TGCAGTGCTCTTTACAGGGAGACCGCCACAGATACGCAGTATTTT.

This clonotype was observed many times. The V and J genes are TRBV6-1 and TRBJ1-2; D call uncertain. Trimming removed 4 bases from V and 1 base from J, with 10 bases in between. This CDR3 contains 14 residues. The germline V gene encodes CDR1 MNHNS and CDR2 SASEGT. As DNA, the CDR3 is TGTGCCAGCAGTGGAGGACTGAGTAACTATGGCTACACCTTC. Its protein is CASSGGLSNYGYTF.

A word on this clonotype: This may come from a read error, since a much larger clone is one base off. The rearrangement links TRBV28 to TRBJ2-7, with D perhaps matching TRBD1 or TRBD2 (5 bases each). V lost 3 bases to trimming and J lost 2 bases, with 14 bases between them. CDR1 and CDR2 from the germline V gene are MDHEN and SYDVKM. The CDR3 is 15 residues long. The CDR3 loop reads CASSFGAWGPYEQYF. In DNA, the CDR3 is TGTGCCAGCAGTTTTGGAGCGTGGGGACCCTACGAGCAGTACTTC.

This clonotype was observed at least ten times. The genes are TRBV12-3 or TRBV12-4 and TRBJ2-1; 7 bases match TRBD2. The CDR3 length is 14 residues. The V and J ends lost 0 bases and 10 bases, in that order; junction bases with no gene match: 6. CDR3 loop: CASSLAAGVREQFF. The DNA for the CDR3 is TGTGCCAGCAGTTTAGCGGCGGGAGTCCGAGAGCAGTTCTTC.

This clonotype was detected many times. The chain uses TRBV12-3 or TRBV12-4 and TRBJ1-3, with D hard to call. The CDR3 spans 11 residues. V was clipped by 2 bases and J by 9 bases, with 5 bases between them. The CDR3 loop reads CASSLSSTIYF. CDR3 nucleotides: TGTGCCAGCAGTTTAAGCAGCACCATATATTTT.

This clonotype occurred many times. Here the CDR3 reads CASSFGSQNEKLFF. CDR3 DNA: TGTGCCAGCAGTTTCGGCAGCCAAAATGAAAAACTGTTTTTT. The J gene is TRBJ1-4, the V gene TRBV28; D remains ambiguous. The CDR3 has 14 residues. V was clipped by 3 bases and J by 5 bases, with 10 bases between them. Per the germline V gene, CDR1 is MDHEN and CDR2 is SYDVKM.

Many counts were recorded for this clonotype. The chain couples TRBV5-1 to TRBJ2-7, with 7 bases matching TRBD2. J lost 9 bases, V lost 0 bases, and 6 bases had no gene match. Germline values: CDR1 SGHRS, CDR2 YFSETQ. The CDR3 extends over 13 amino acids. The CDR3 DNA follows: TGCGCCAGCAGCTTGGCCGCGGGAGCCGGGCAGTACTTC. This codes for CASSLAAGAGQYF.

In its sample, this clonotype was seen a few times. The CDR3 reads CASSRGQGGMAATDTQYF. The CDR3 region has the DNA TGCGCCAGCAGCCGGGGACAGGGAGGGATGGCGGCCACAGATACGCAGTATTTT. V usage is TRBV5-1 and J usage is TRBJ2-3, with 9 nucleotides matching TRBD1. The CDR3 totals 18 residues. Germline CDR1 SGHRS, CDR2 YFSETQ. V dropped 4 bases and J dropped 2; count of bases not matched to a gene: 14.

As to this clonotype: A single base separates this from a much larger clone, so it may be a read error. This rearrangement joins TRBV5-6 to TRBJ2-5, with D perhaps TRBD2 (5 bases). Germline CDR1 and CDR2: SGHDT and YYEEEE. CDR3 length: 14 amino acids. The CDR3: CARSLRGIQETQYF. The DNA of the CDR3 is TGTGCCCGCAGCTTGAGAGGGATCCAAGAGACCCAGTACTTC.

This clonotype was counted ten times or more. The chain uses TRBV20-1 and TRBJ2-1; D gene uncertain. This CDR3 has 11 residues. V lost 3 bases and J lost 7, with 7 bases in between. From germline, CDR1 is DFQATT and CDR2 SNEGSKA (reference sequence). Written as DNA, the CDR3 is TGCAGTGCTAGTAGTACAAATGAGCAGTTCTTC. Encoded protein: CSASSTNEQFF.

Ten or more counts support this clonotype. The genes are TRBV7-9 and TRBJ1-2; the match to TRBD1 covers 9 bases. CDR1 and CDR2 from the germline V gene are SEHNR and FQNEAQ (reference sequence). The CDR3 covers 14 residues. V shed 8 bases and J 2 bases; nucleotides not matched to a gene: 6. This CDR3 reads CASGLGQGNYGYTF. CDR3 bases: TGTGCCAGCGGGTTGGGACAGGGAAACTATGGCTACACCTTC.

To note about this clonotype: A much larger clone is a single base away; this may be a read error. This CDR3 fails to terminate in the conserved phenylalanine or tryptophan, so it likely reflects a read error. The chain uses TRBV29-1 and TRBJ1-1; D gene unclear. Germline V gene sequence: CDR1 SQVTM, CDR2 ANQGSEA. V was pared by 8 bases and J by 4 bases, with 11 bases between. This CDR3 is 11 amino acids long. The CDR3, as DNA: TGCAGCCCACGGGTCCTCACTGAAGCTTTCCTT. It yields the protein CSPRVLTEAFL.

This clonotype was observed at least ten times. CDR3 sequence reads: CASSFASGRFNNEQFF. For the CDR3, the DNA is TGTGCCAGCAGTTTTGCTAGCGGGAGATTCAACAATGAGCAGTTCTTC. The chain combines TRBV27 with TRBJ2-1, with 10 bases identical to TRBD2. The CDR3 loop spans 16 amino acids. CDR1 and CDR2 from the germline V gene are MNHEY and SMNVEV (reference sequence). J gave up 5 bases and V 3 bases, and 7 bases lay outside the gene matches.

This clonotype was observed at least ten times. The V call is TRBV11-2, the J call TRBJ2-1; 7 bases are shared with TRBD1. Unmatched junction bases numbered 7, after V lost 5 bases and J lost 9 bases. The germline gives CDR1 SGHAT, CDR2 FQNNGV. The CDR3 totals 13 residues. CDR3: CASSQPTGFEQFF. The CDR3 nucleotides are TGTGCCAGCAGCCAGCCGACAGGGTTTGAGCAGTTCTTC. Full variable domain (missing parts from reference TRBV11-2 and TRBJ2-1): EAGVAQSPRYKIIEKRQSVAFWCNPISGHATLYWYQQILGQGPKLLIQFQNNGVVDDSQLPKDRFSAERLKGVDSTLKIQPAKLEDSAVYLCASSQPTGFEQFFGPGTRLTVL.

The chain carries TRBV7-8 and TRBJ1-5; tentatively, D is TRBD1 (6 bases). CDR1 and CDR2 from the germline V gene are SGHVS and FQNEAQ. The CDR3 contains 18 residues. Trimming took off 5 bases at V and 1 base at J, with 21 bases between the two ends. The CDR3 bases are TGTGCCAGCAGCGCACTATATACACAGGGACGGAGCAATCAGCCCCAGCATTTT. As protein: CASSALYTQGRSNQPQHF.